Below are 16 T cell receptor beta chains sequenced from a single sample in a study of T cell repertoires in cytomegalovirus infection. TCRdb recomputed calls from the reads with MiXCR, one row per CDR3 protein. The table records 350,000 to 450,000 distinct CDR3 sequences, about a sixth of them present only once. The sequenced sample consisted of PBMCs. These receptors all come from a human donor in good health (CMV status not recorded). Some clones in this sample may be carry-over from other donors' samples.

This clonotype occurred many times. The chain has TRBV6-1 and TRBJ1-5; perhaps TRBD1 as D (5 bases). CDR1 is MNHNS and CDR2 is SASEGT in the germline V gene. V dropped 0 bases and J dropped 7 bases, with 25 bases sitting between them. The CDR3 is 19 amino acids. The CDR3 DNA is TGTGCCAGCAGTGAAGCGGTCCTAATTCCGGGGGAATTGAGGCAGCCCCAGCATTTT. Amino acids: CASSEAVLIPGELRQPQHF.

There are a few counts of this clonotype. A much larger clone lies one base from this, so it may be a read error. The genes are TRBV14 and TRBJ2-1; 8 nucleotides align to TRBD1. Germline lookup yields CDR1 SGHDN and CDR2 FVKESK. V lost 5 bases to trimming and J lost 3 bases; unmatched junction nucleotides: 6. The CDR3 has 15 amino acids. The CDR3: CASSSGQGRYNEQFF. The CDR3 nucleotides are TGTGCCAGCAGCTCCGGACAGGGACGCTACAATGAGCAGTTCTTC.

This clonotype was observed at least ten times. The genes are TRBV7-2 and TRBJ1-3, with D perhaps TRBD1 (5 bases). CDR3 length equals 14 residues. Trimming cost V 3 bases and J 2 bases, with 8 bases left between them. CDR1 and CDR2 from the germline V gene are SGHTA and FQGNSA. CDR3 nucleotides: TGTGCCAGCAGCTTGGGGGGGACTGGAAACACCATATATTTT. Translating it yields CASSLGGTGNTIYF. The full variable domain, in which reference TRBV7-2 and TRBJ1-3 provide the parts outside the CDR3, is GAGVSQSPSNKVTEKGKDVELRCDPISGHTALYWYRQSLGQGLEFLIYFQGNSAPDKSGLPSDRFSAERTGGSVSTLTIQRTQQEDSAVYLCASSLGGTGNTIYFGEGSWLTVV.

This clonotype was counted ten times or more. This chain connects TRBV20-1 to TRBJ2-3, with D tentatively TRBD1 or TRBD2 (5 bases each). V was clipped by 5 bases and J by 5 bases, with 11 bases between them. Germline-derived CDR1 and CDR2 are DFQATT and SNEGSKA (reference sequence). The CDR3 loop spans 12 amino acids. CDR3 sequence reads: CSASQGEDTQYF. DNA of the CDR3: TGCAGTGCTTCGCAGGGAGAAGATACGCAGTATTTT.

The chain joins TRBV9 to TRBJ1-6; D unclear. This CDR3 comprises 16 residues. Germline V gene data show CDR1 as SGDLS and CDR2 as YYNGEE. Trimming left V 3 bases short and J 5 bases short, with 15 bases between. Here the CDR3 DNA reads TGTGCCAGCAGCGCCTCTTCGTACGGGGATAATTCACCCCTCCACTTT. Translated: CASSASSYGDNSPLHF.

The V call is TRBV6-6, the J call TRBJ1-1; perhaps TRBD1 as D (5 bases). Deletions cut 6 bases from V and 8 bases from J, with 22 bases between. The CDR3 has 15 amino acids. CDR1 and CDR2 (germline): MNHNY, SVGAGI (reference sequence). The CDR3 DNA is TGTGCCAGCAGCGCAGGGCCCTTTTCCCCGATAGAAGCTTTCTTT. This gives the protein CASSAGPFSPIEAFF.

There are many counts of this clonotype. The V call is TRBV27, the J call TRBJ1-1; perhaps TRBD1 as D (5 bases). The CDR3 runs 14 residues. V was clipped by 0 bases and J by 6 bases, with 11 bases between them. Germline loops: CDR1 MNHEY, CDR2 SMNVEV (reference sequence). CDR3 bases: TGTGCCAGCAGTTTATCGGGACGCCGGGCTGAAGCTTTCTTT. Protein product: CASSLSGRRAEAFF.

The rearrangement joins TRBV7-2 to TRBJ2-5; D gene uncertain. With 3 bases removed from V and 1 base from J, the gap between germline ends came to 9 bases. In germline, CDR1 is SGHTA, CDR2 FQGNSA. This CDR3 has 14 residues. CDR3 residues: CASSFMGIQETQYF. The CDR3 DNA follows: TGTGCCAGCAGCTTTATGGGGATCCAAGAGACCCAGTACTTC.

This clonotype was detected ten times or more. The V and J genes are TRBV7-2 and TRBJ1-2; 9 positions agree with TRBD1. The CDR3 loop spans 16 amino acids. J gave up 4 bases and V 1 base, and 7 bases lay outside the gene matches. Germline lookup yields CDR1 SGHTA and CDR2 FQGNSA. For the CDR3, the DNA is TGTGCCAGCAGCTTAGGGGACAGGGCGTTAGTCTATGGCTACACCTTC. Translating it yields CASSLGDRALVYGYTF.

This clonotype was observed a single time. A much larger clone lies one base from this, so it may be a read error. The CDR3 region is CASSYPGGASTGELFF. The CDR3 DNA follows: TGTGCCAGCAGTTACCCAGGGGGCGCAAGCACCGGGGAGCTGTTTTTT. The V gene is TRBV6-2 or TRBV6-3, the J gene TRBJ2-2; 8 bases match TRBD1. From germline, CDR1 is MNHEY and CDR2 SVGEGT. This CDR3 is 16 amino acids long. V lost 2 bases and J lost 4; bases outside the gene matches: 6.

V is TRBV29-1 and J is TRBJ2-2; 7 bases are shared with TRBD1. CDR1 is SQVTM and CDR2 is ANQGSEA in the germline V gene. The J segment lost 3 bases and the V segment lost 7 bases, leaving 8 bases of the junction unmatched. This CDR3 has 14 amino acids. CDR3 sequence (DNA): TGCAGCGGAAGACAGGGAACGGACACCGGGGAGCTGTTTTTT. Its translation: CSGRQGTDTGELFF.

This clonotype occurred a few times. The chain carries TRBV12-3 or TRBV12-4 and TRBJ2-5; 7 positions match TRBD1. After removal of 7 bases from V and 1 base from J, the junction contained 3 bases not matched to a gene. This CDR3 spans 13 amino acids. Here the CDR3 reads CASTGDSQETQYF. The CDR3 nucleotides are TGTGCCAGCACCGGGGACAGCCAAGAGACCCAGTACTTC.

In its sample, this clonotype was seen many times. This sequence joins TRBV2 and TRBJ2-3; TRBD2 aligns across 12 bases. CDR1 is SNHLY and CDR2 is FYNNEI in the germline V gene. The CDR3 spans 17 residues. Germline trimming cut 2 bases from V and 3 bases from J; bases unmatched to any gene: 6. DNA for the CDR3: TGTGCCAGCAGTGAACCTCCCGGGACTAGCGGGACAGATACGCAGTATTTT. Encoded protein: CASSEPPGTSGTDTQYF. The variable domain in full, with the rest retrieved from reference TRBV2 and TRBJ2-3, is EPEVTQTPSHQVTQMGQEVILRCVPISNHLYFYWYRQILGQKVEFLVSFYNNEISEKSEIFDDQFSVERPDGSNFTLKIRSTKLEDSAMYFCASSEPPGTSGTDTQYFGPGTRLTVL.

This clonotype was seen many times. This chain uses TRBV28 with TRBJ1-2, with D unresolved. Trimming took off 7 bases at V and 1 base at J, with 13 bases between the two ends. Germline V gene sequence: CDR1 MDHEN, CDR2 SYDVKM. The CDR3 covers 14 residues. The CDR3 is CASNGGSRNYGYTF. CDR3 sequence (DNA): TGTGCCAGCAACGGTGGCAGCCGTAACTATGGCTACACCTTC.

This clonotype showed up many times. The V gene is TRBV7-8, the J gene TRBJ1-1, with no clear D. Germline V lookup: CDR1 SGHVS, CDR2 FQNEAQ. This CDR3 contains 14 residues. With 1 base removed from V and 3 bases from J, the gap between germline ends came to 9 bases. The CDR3 DNA is TGTGCCAGCAGCTTAGTTGGTACGGACACTGAAGCTTTCTTT. It specifies CASSLVGTDTEAFF.

The table lists this clonotype with many counts. The CDR3 reads CASSSQTVSIYEQYF. The DNA of the CDR3 is TGTGCCAGCAGTTCGCAGACGGTTTCGATCTACGAGCAGTACTTC. The chain joins TRBV12-3 or TRBV12-4 to TRBJ2-7; D gene ambiguous. V lost 4 bases to trimming and J lost 3 bases, with 16 bases between them. The CDR3 is 15 residues long.